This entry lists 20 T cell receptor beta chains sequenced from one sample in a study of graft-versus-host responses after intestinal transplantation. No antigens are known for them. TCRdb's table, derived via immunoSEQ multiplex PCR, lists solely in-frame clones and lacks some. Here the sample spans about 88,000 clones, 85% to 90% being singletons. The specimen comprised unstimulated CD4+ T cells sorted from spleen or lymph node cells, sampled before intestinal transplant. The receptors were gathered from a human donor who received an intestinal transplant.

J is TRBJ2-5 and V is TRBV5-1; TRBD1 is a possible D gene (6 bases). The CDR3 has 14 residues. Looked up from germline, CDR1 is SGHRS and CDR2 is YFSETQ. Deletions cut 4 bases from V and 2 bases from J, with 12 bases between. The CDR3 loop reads CASSPTTGQETQYF. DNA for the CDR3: TGCGCCAGCAGCCCGACGACAGGACAAGAGACCCAGTACTTC.

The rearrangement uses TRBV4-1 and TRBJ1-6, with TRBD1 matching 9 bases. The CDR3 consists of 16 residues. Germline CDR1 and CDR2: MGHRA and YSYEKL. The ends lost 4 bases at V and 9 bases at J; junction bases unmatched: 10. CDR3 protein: CASSLIVGDRASPLHF. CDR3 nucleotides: TGCGCCAGCAGCCTAATAGTGGGGGACAGGGCTTCACCCCTCCACTTT.

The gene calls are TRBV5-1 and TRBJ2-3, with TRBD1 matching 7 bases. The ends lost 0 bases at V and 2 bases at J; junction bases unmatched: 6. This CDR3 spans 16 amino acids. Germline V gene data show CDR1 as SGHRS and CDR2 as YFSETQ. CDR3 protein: CASSLERQGITDTQYF. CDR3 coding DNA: TGCGCCAGCAGCTTGGAGAGACAGGGAATCACAGATACGCAGTATTTT.

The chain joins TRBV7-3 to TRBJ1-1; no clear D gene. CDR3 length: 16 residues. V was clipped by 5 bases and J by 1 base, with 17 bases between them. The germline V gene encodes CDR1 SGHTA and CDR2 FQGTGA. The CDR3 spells CASSPTLGAPNTEAFF. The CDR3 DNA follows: TGTGCCAGCAGCCCTACATTGGGCGCACCGAACACTGAAGCTTTCTTT.

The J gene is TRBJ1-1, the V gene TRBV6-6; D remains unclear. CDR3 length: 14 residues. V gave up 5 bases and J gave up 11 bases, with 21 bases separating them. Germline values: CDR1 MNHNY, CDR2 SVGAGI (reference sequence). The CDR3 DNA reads TGTGCCAGCAGTCCCTCCGACTCATACCCAGAGGCTTTCTTT. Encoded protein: CASSPSDSYPEAFF.

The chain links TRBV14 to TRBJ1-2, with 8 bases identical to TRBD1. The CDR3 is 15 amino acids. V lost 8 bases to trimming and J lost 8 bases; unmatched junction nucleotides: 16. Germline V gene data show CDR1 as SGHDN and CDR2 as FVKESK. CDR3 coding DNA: TGTGCCAGCCGAACCCAGGGACAGGTGAGTCCGGGCTACACCTTC. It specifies CASRTQGQVSPGYTF.

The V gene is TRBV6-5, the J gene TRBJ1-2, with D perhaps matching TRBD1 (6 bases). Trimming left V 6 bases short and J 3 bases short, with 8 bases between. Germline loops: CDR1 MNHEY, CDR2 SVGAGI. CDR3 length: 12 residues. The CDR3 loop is CASSDRYYGYTF. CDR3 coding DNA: TGTGCCAGCAGCGACAGGTACTATGGCTACACCTTC.

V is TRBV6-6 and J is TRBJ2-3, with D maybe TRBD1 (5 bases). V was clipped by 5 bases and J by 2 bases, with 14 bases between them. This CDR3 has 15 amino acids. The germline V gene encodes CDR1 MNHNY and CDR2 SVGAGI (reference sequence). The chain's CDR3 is CASSKPQANTDTQYF. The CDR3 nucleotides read TGTGCCAGCAGTAAACCACAGGCGAACACAGATACGCAGTATTTT.

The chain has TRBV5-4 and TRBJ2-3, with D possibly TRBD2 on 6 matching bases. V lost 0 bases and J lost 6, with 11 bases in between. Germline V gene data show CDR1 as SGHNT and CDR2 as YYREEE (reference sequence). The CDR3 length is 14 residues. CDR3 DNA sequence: TGTGCCAGCAGCTTGGATAGGGGAGGCGATACGCAGTATTTT. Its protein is CASSLDRGGDTQYF.

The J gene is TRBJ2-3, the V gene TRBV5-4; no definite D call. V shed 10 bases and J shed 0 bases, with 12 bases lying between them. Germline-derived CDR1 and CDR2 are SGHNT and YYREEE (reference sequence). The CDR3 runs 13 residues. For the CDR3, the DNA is TGTGCCGCAACGACTGGAAGCACAGATACGCAGTATTTT. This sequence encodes CAATTGSTDTQYF.

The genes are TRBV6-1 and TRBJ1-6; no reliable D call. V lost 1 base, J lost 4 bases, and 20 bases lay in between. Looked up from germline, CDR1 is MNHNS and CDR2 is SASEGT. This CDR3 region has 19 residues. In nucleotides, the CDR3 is TGTGCCAGCAGTGAAGGAATGGGCGAGGGAGGACCTTATAATTCACCCCTCCACTTT. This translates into CASSEGMGEGGPYNSPLHF.

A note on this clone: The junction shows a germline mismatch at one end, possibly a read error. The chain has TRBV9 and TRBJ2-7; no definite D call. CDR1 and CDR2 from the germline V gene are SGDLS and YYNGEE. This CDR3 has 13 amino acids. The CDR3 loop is CASSVADSHEQYF. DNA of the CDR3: TGTGCCAGCAGCGTAGCTGACTCCCACGAGCAGTACTTC.

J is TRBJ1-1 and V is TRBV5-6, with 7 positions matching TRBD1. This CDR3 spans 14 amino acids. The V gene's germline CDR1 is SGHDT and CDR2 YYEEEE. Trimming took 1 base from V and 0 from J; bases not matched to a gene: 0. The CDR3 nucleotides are TGTGCCAGCAGCTTGACAGGGGTGAACACTGAAGCTTTCTTT. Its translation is CASSLTGVNTEAFF.

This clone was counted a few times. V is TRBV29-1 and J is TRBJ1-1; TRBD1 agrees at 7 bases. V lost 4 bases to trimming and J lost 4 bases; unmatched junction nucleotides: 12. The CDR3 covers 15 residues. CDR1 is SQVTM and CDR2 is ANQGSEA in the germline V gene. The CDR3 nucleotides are TGCAGCGTTGCCCTCGACAGGGCTAGAGGCACTGAAGCTTTCTTT. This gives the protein CSVALDRARGTEAFF.

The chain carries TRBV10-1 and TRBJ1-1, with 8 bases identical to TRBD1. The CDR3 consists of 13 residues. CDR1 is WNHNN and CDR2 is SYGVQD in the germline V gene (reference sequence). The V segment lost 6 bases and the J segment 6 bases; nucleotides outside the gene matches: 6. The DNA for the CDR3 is TGCGCCAGCAGCTCACGGACAGGGTCTGAAGCTTTCTTT. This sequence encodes CASSSRTGSEAFF.

CDR3 coding DNA: TGTGCCATCAGTGAATCGAGACAGCTACATTCACCCCTCCACTTT. Its translation is CAISESRQLHSPLHF. The chain is built from TRBV10-3 and TRBJ1-6; TRBD1 is a possible D gene (5 bases). Germline assignment: CDR1 ENHRY and CDR2 SYGVKD. V was clipped by 3 bases and J by 8 bases, with 14 bases between them. This CDR3 has 15 amino acids.

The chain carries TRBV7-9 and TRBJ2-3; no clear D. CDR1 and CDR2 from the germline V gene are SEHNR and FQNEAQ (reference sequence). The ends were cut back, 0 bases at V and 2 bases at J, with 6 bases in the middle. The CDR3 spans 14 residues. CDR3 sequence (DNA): TGTGCCAGCAGCTTAGCTGGCACCACAGATACGCAGTATTTT. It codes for CASSLAGTTDTQYF. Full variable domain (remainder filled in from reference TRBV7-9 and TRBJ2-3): DTGVSQNPRHKITKRGQNVTFRCDPISEHNRLYWYRQTLGQGPEFLTYFQNEAQLEKSRLLSDRFSAERPKGSFSTLEIQRTEQGDSAMYLCASSLAGTTDTQYFGPGTRLTVL.

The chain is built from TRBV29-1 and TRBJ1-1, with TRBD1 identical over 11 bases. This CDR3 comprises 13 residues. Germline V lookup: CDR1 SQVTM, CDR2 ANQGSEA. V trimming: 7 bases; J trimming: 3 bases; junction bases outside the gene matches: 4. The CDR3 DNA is TGCAGCGCGGACAGGGGGCTGTACACTGAAGCTTTCTTT. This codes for CSADRGLYTEAFF.

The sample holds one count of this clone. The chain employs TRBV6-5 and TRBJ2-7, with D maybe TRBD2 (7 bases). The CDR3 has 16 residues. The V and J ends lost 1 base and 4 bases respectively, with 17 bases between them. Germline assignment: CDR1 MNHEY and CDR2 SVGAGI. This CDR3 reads CASSYWGGTRQYEQYF. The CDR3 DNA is TGTGCCAGCAGTTACTGGGGGGGCACACGACAGTACGAGCAGTACTTC.

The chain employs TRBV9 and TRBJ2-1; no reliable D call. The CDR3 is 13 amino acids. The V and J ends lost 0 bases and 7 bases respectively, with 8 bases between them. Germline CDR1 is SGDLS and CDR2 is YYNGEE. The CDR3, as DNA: TGTGCCAGCAGCGTAGCCCAGGCGAATGAGCAGTTCTTC. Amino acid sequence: CASSVAQANEQFF.